What follows are 20 T cell receptor beta chains derived from one specimen sequenced in a study of read filtering for tumor transcriptome and immune sequencing. This library used about 400 ng RNA and molecular barcoded adaptors spanning alpha/delta and beta/gamma chains. TCRdb re-derived calls from the reads in MiXCR, one entry per CDR3 protein. The profile shows 100,000 to 150,000 distinct CDR3 sequences, around 13% of them singletons. Sequencing was done on a sample of a population of CD138-negative cells sorted from bone marrow. The receptors originated from a donor aged 40 or over with multiple myeloma.

This clonotype showed up many times. The chain employs TRBV2 and TRBJ2-7, with D tentatively TRBD1 or TRBD2 (5 bases each). Looked up from germline, CDR1 is SNHLY and CDR2 is FYNNEI. V dropped 7 bases and J dropped 0 bases, with 13 bases sitting between them. This CDR3 comprises 14 residues. This CDR3 is CASKGTDSSYEQYF. In nucleotides, the CDR3 is TGTGCCAGCAAAGGGACCGATAGCTCCTACGAGCAGTACTTC.

This clonotype was counted at least ten times. The gene calls are TRBV6-2 or TRBV6-3 and TRBJ1-5, with 8 bases lining up with TRBD1. The CDR3 loop spans 13 amino acids. The germline V gene encodes CDR1 MNHEY and CDR2 SVGEGT. J was trimmed by 6 bases and V by 8 bases; bases with no gene match: 6. The chain's CDR3 is CASRTGGFQPQHF. Written as DNA, the CDR3 is TGTGCCAGCCGAACAGGGGGTTTTCAGCCCCAGCATTTT.

A word on this clonotype: This may be a read error: a much more frequent sequence differs by one nucleotide. The chain links TRBV6-2 or TRBV6-3 to TRBJ2-1, with 10 nucleotides matching TRBD2. The V segment lost 7 bases and the J segment 8 bases; nucleotides outside the gene matches: 14. Per germline, CDR1 MNHEY and CDR2 SVGEGT. This CDR3 comprises 16 residues. The chain's CDR3 is CASILGPGLAAYEQFF. The DNA of the CDR3 is TGTGCCAGCATTCTGGGGCCAGGACTAGCGGCCTATGAGCAGTTCTTC.

This clonotype was picked up a small number of times. J is TRBJ1-5 and V is TRBV29-1; tentative D call: TRBD1 (6 bases). The CDR3 covers 13 residues. Germline V gene lookup returns CDR1 SQVTM and CDR2 ANQGSEA. With 6 bases removed from V and 1 base from J, the gap between germline ends came to 10 bases. CDR3 in DNA: TGCAGCGTACTGGGGGCGAGCAATCAGCCCCAGCATTTT. Translating it yields CSVLGASNQPQHF.

Many counts were recorded for this clonotype. This sequence joins TRBV12-3 or TRBV12-4 and TRBJ1-6, with D hard to call. With 5 bases removed from V and 6 bases from J, the gap between germline ends came to 11 bases. The CDR3 totals 14 residues. The CDR3 region has the DNA TGTGCCAGCAGTCCGGTCGCGCTTAATTCACCCCTCCACTTT. It translates to CASSPVALNSPLHF.

This clonotype appeared many times. With a much larger clone just one base away, this may be a read error. The V and J genes are TRBV20-1 and TRBJ2-1, with 10 bases that match TRBD2. The V gene's germline CDR1 is DFQATT and CDR2 SNEGSKA (reference sequence). This CDR3 is built from 17 residues. CDR3 nucleotide sequence: TGCAGTGCTAGAGGATTGGCTAGCGGGAGTGGGGTCAATGAGCAGCTCTTC. This gives the protein CSARGLASGSGVNEQLF.

The chain recombines TRBV19 with TRBJ2-7; D call uncertain. Germline-derived CDR1 and CDR2 are LNHDA and SQIVND (reference sequence). This CDR3 is built from 14 residues. The V and J ends lost 2 bases and 1 base respectively, with 9 bases between them. CDR3 sequence reads: CASSISSQSYEQYF. CDR3 DNA sequence: TGTGCCAGTAGTATAAGCAGCCAATCCTACGAGCAGTACTTC.

Comments on this clonotype: Since a much larger clone is just one base distant, this may be a read error. The chain recombines TRBV4-1 with TRBJ2-6, with D unresolved. This CDR3 is built from 15 residues. The germline gives CDR1 MGHRA, CDR2 YSYEKL. Trimming took 1 base from V and 0 from J, leaving 4 bases between them. CDR3 in DNA: TGCGCCAGCAGCCAAGGGGCCTCTGGGGCCAACGTCCTGACTTTC. Translating gives CASSQGASGANVLTF.

As regards this clonotype: As the CDR3 is not closed by the conserved phenylalanine or tryptophan, this likely results from a read error. The CDR3 DNA reads TGTGCCACTACTCCCGGGACAATTAACACCGGGGAGCTGTTTCTT. It yields the protein CATTPGTINTGELFL. This chain connects TRBV2 to TRBJ2-2, with D possibly matching TRBD1 (6 bases). Germline loops: CDR1 SNHLY, CDR2 FYNNEI. There are 15 residues in the CDR3. The V end lost 10 bases, the J end lost 2 bases, and 17 bases lay between the germline ends.

Points on this clonotype: The junction shows a germline mismatch at one end, possibly a read error. The V and J genes are TRBV5-1 and TRBJ1-1; tentative D call: TRBD1 (5 bases). Germline-derived CDR1 and CDR2 are SGHRS and YFSETQ. The CDR3 is made up of 14 amino acids. The CDR3 DNA follows: TGCGCCAGCAGCTCCACGGGGGTGGTCACTGGAGCTTTCTTT. It encodes CASSSTGVVTGAFF.

Ten or more counts support this clonotype. This rearrangement joins TRBV3-1 to TRBJ2-3, with TRBD2 matching 12 bases. V lost 1 base, J lost 7 bases, and 0 bases stayed unmatched. The CDR3 extends over 14 amino acids. Germline V lookup: CDR1 LGHDT, CDR2 YNNKEL (reference sequence). Here the CDR3 DNA reads TGTGCCAGCAGCCAAGGGACTAGCGGGAATACGCAGTATTTT. This gives the protein CASSQGTSGNTQYF.

This clonotype was detected many times. The gene calls are TRBV28 and TRBJ2-3, with no clear D. The V end was cut by 5 bases, the J end by 8 bases, with 17 bases between. CDR1 is MDHEN, CDR2 SYDVKM, per germline. This CDR3 has 14 amino acids. This CDR3 is CASSPPSRAATQYF. The CDR3, as DNA: TGTGCCAGCAGTCCTCCGTCCCGAGCAGCTACGCAGTATTTT.

This clonotype was recorded many times. The chain has TRBV6-2 or TRBV6-3 and TRBJ2-7, with 9 bases lining up with TRBD2. The CDR3 sequence is 15 residues long. Per germline, CDR1 MNHEY and CDR2 SVGEGT. The ends lost 0 bases at V and 3 bases at J; junction bases unmatched: 3. For the CDR3, the DNA is TGTGCCAGCAGTTACTCGATAGCGGGGGACTACGAGCAGTACTTC. It is translated as CASSYSIAGDYEQYF.

This clonotype was counted a single time. A much larger clone lies one base from this, so it may be a read error. This rearrangement joins TRBV5-1 to TRBJ2-2, with 8 bases lining up with TRBD1. The CDR3 consists of 16 residues. Germline V gene lookup returns CDR1 SGHRS and CDR2 YFSETQ. CDR3 nucleotide sequence: TGCGCCAGCAGCTCCTTGGACAGGGTCGAAATCGGGGAGCTGTCTTTT. This translates into CASSSLDRVEIGELSF.

There are a few counts of this clonotype. The chain uses TRBV7-3 and TRBJ1-1; unclear D gene. CDR1 and CDR2 from the germline V gene are SGHTA and FQGTGA. The CDR3 contains 15 residues. Trimming shortened V by 1 base and J by 3 bases, and 12 bases separated the two germline ends. The CDR3: CASSLRVGWDTEAFF. The CDR3 DNA is TGTGCCAGCAGCTTAAGGGTCGGGTGGGACACTGAAGCTTTCTTT.

This clonotype appeared many times. The chain uses TRBV5-4 and TRBJ2-3, with TRBD2 matching 8 bases. The germline V gene encodes CDR1 SGHNT and CDR2 YYREEE (reference sequence). This CDR3 has 18 residues. The junction had 13 bases not matched to a gene; V was cut back by 0 bases and J by 4 bases. CDR3 amino acids: CASSLDPGGSGNSDTQYF. CDR3 sequence (DNA): TGTGCCAGCAGCTTGGACCCCGGGGGTAGCGGGAACTCAGATACGCAGTATTTT.

There are many counts of this clonotype. J is TRBJ2-1 and V is TRBV20-1; D gene unclear. Germline CDR1 DFQATT, CDR2 SNEGSKA (reference sequence). This CDR3 comprises 11 residues. The ends were cut back, 3 bases at V and 8 bases at J, with 8 bases in the middle. This CDR3 reads CSASLRDEQFF. CDR3 sequence (DNA): TGCAGTGCTAGTCTGCGTGATGAGCAGTTCTTC.

This clonotype was seen many times. V gene TRBV24-1 combines with J gene TRBJ2-3; 9 positions match TRBD1. Germline-derived CDR1 and CDR2 are KGHDR and SFDVKD. This CDR3 contains 16 residues. The J segment lost 0 bases and the V segment lost 4 bases, leaving 4 bases of the junction unmatched. The CDR3 here is CATSDMDRGSTDTQYF. The CDR3 bases are TGTGCCACCAGTGACATGGACAGGGGCAGCACAGATACGCAGTATTTT.

The rearrangement uses TRBV29-1 and TRBJ2-5; D remains ambiguous. Per germline, CDR1 SQVTM and CDR2 ANQGSEA. V shed 0 bases and J shed 1 base, with 6 bases lying between them. The CDR3 length is 13 residues. The CDR3 DNA sequence: TGCAGCGTTGAAGAGCGGAGCCAAGAGACCCAGTACTTC. Protein sequence: CSVEERSQETQYF. Based on the CDR3 plus reference TRBV29-1 and TRBJ2-5, the full variable domain is SAVISQKPSRDICQRGTSLTIQCQVDSQVTMMFWYRQQPGQSLTLIATANQGSEATYESGFVIDKFPISRPNLTFSTLTVSNMSPEDSSIYLCSVEERSQETQYFGPGTRLLVL.

This clonotype was observed at least ten times. The chain recombines TRBV7-8 with TRBJ2-2, with D unresolved. This CDR3 has 11 residues. Germline CDR1 reads SGHVS; CDR2 reads FQNEAQ. The ends were cut back, 7 bases at V and 7 bases at J, with 7 bases in the middle. As DNA, the CDR3 is TGTGCCAGCACCCAGAACGGGGAGCTGTTTTTT. It specifies CASTQNGELFF.